These 20 T cell receptor beta chains were sequenced from one sample in a study of cytomegalovirus exposure and HLA in healthy donors. Profiled with immunoSEQ multiplex PCR; TCRdb holds only in-frame clones, not every one. This table holds more than 250,000 clones, 86% found once. The sequenced material came from PBMCs. All receptors derive from a woman aged 18-29 years in good health and CMV-seronegative.

A single count supports this clone. This rearrangement joins TRBV27 to TRBJ2-1; weak D call: TRBD2 (5 bases). V shed 1 base and J shed 3 bases, with 22 bases lying between them. Germline lookup yields CDR1 MNHEY and CDR2 SMNVEV (reference sequence). CDR3 length: 19 residues. CDR3 bases: TGTGCCAGCAGTTTATTCAGCATTACTCAGAACCGGGACTACAATGAGCAGTTCTTC. Protein product: CASSLFSITQNRDYNEQFF.

This rearrangement joins TRBV6-5 to TRBJ2-5; a possible D gene is TRBD1 (5 bases). Germline lookup yields CDR1 MNHEY and CDR2 SVGAGI. Trimming cost V 6 bases and J 5 bases, with 13 bases left between them. The CDR3 spans 13 residues. Written as DNA, the CDR3 is TGTGCCAGCAGGTCCAGGGTTTCGGAGACCCAGTACTTC. Translating it yields CASRSRVSETQYF.

The rearrangement links TRBV28 to TRBJ1-4, with 10 bases lining up with TRBD1. This CDR3 region has 16 residues. The V and J ends lost 5 bases and 0 bases, in that order; junction bases with no gene match: 3. Looked up from germline, CDR1 is MDHEN and CDR2 is SYDVKM. CDR3 protein: CASSGTGVATNEKLFF. In nucleotides, the CDR3 is TGTGCCAGCAGTGGGACAGGGGTGGCAACTAATGAAAAACTGTTTTTT.

The chain is built from TRBV18 and TRBJ2-7, with D possibly matching TRBD2 (6 bases). The CDR3 has 11 amino acids. Germline values: CDR1 KGHSH, CDR2 LQKENI. Trimming removed 4 bases from V and 7 bases from J, with 8 bases in between. CDR3 amino acids: CASSLGREQYF. In DNA, the CDR3 is TGTGCCAGCTCACTGGGGAGGGAGCAGTACTTC. Looking up the rest from reference TRBV18 and TRBJ2-7 gives the full variable domain: NAGVMQNPRHLVRRRGQEARLRCSPMKGHSHVYWYRQLPEEGLKFMVYLQKENIIDESGMPKERFSAEFPKEGPSILRIQQVVRGDSAAYFCASSLGREQYFGPGTRLTVT.

V usage is TRBV7-9 and J usage is TRBJ2-7; weak D call: TRBD1 (5 bases). The germline CDR1 and CDR2 sequences are SEHNR and FQNEAQ (reference sequence). The CDR3 is made up of 14 amino acids. V gave up 1 base and J gave up 5 bases, with 12 bases separating them. CDR3 nucleotide sequence: TGTGCCAGCAGCTTAGTTCAGGGTCCCCACGAGCAGTACTTC. This sequence encodes CASSLVQGPHEQYF. Together with reference TRBV7-9 and TRBJ2-7, the CDR3 gives the full variable domain: DTGVSQNPRHKITKRGQNVTFRCDPISEHNRLYWYRQTLGQGPEFLTYFQNEAQLEKSRLLSDRFSAERPKGSFSTLEIQRTEQGDSAMYLCASSLVQGPHEQYFGPGTRLTVT.

This clone was counted only a few times. V is TRBV13 and J is TRBJ1-5; D is ambiguous. The CDR3 contains 15 residues. Between the trimmed V and J ends, which lost 0 bases and 3 bases, there was a span of 9 bases. Germline assignment: CDR1 PRHDT and CDR2 FYEKMQ (reference sequence). CDR3 sequence reads: CASSLGRVSNQPQHF. CDR3 DNA: TGTGCCAGCAGCTTAGGCCGCGTATCCAATCAGCCCCAGCATTTT.

CDR3 nucleotide sequence: TGTGCCAGCAGTCCAGGGGCTATGAACTACAATGAGCAGTTCTTC. Translation: CASSPGAMNYNEQFF. The chain links TRBV6-6 to TRBJ2-1; D is possibly TRBD1 (6 bases). The CDR3 length is 15 residues. V lost 5 bases to trimming and J lost 3 bases, with 14 bases between them. In germline, CDR1 is MNHNY, CDR2 SVGAGI (reference sequence).

CDR3: CASSLAAGAHQPQHF. As DNA, the CDR3 is TGTGCCAGCAGCTTAGCGGCGGGGGCCCATCAGCCCCAGCATTTT. The V gene is TRBV7-2, the J gene TRBJ1-5; D possibly corresponds to TRBD1 (6 bases). The CDR3 runs to 15 residues. Germline assignment: CDR1 SGHTA and CDR2 FQGNSA. Deletions cut 0 bases from V and 5 bases from J, with 11 bases between.

V is TRBV25-1 and J is TRBJ2-7; no clear D gene. The CDR3 contains 12 residues. Germline values: CDR1 MGHDK, CDR2 SYGVNS. Trimming left V 2 bases short and J 6 bases short, with 8 bases between. In nucleotides, the CDR3 is TGTGCCAGCAGTGAAAATCTCAGCGAGCAGTACTTC. Encoded protein: CASSENLSEQYF.

This sequence joins TRBV19 and TRBJ1-3, with unresolved D. Per the germline V gene, CDR1 is LNHDA and CDR2 is SQIVND (reference sequence). The CDR3 totals 14 residues. The CDR3 DNA sequence: TGTGCAGCTGGGCGTGACGTCTCTGGAAACACCATATATTTT. It codes for CAAGRDVSGNTIYF.

This clone was picked up one time. The CDR3 loop reads CASSQAPEEWETQYF. The CDR3 coding sequence is TGCGCCAGCAGCCAGGCCCCGGAGGAGTGGGAGACCCAGTACTTC. The J gene is TRBJ2-5, the V gene TRBV4-3; tentative D call: TRBD2 (5 bases). The CDR3 totals 15 residues. Trimming took off 3 bases at V and 5 bases at J, with 16 bases between the two ends. In germline, CDR1 is LGHNA, CDR2 YSLEER.

V is TRBV5-4 and J is TRBJ2-3; 7 bases fit TRBD2. The CDR3 consists of 16 residues. The J segment lost 3 bases and the V segment lost 4 bases, leaving 11 bases of the junction unmatched. CDR1 is SGHNT and CDR2 is YYREEE in the germline V gene (reference sequence). The CDR3 here is CASSGGTNRGTDTQYF. The CDR3 DNA follows: TGTGCCAGCAGCGGCGGGACTAACCGGGGTACAGATACGCAGTATTTT.

The rearrangement joins TRBV7-9 to TRBJ2-2, with 7 bases lining up with TRBD2. Per germline, CDR1 SEHNR and CDR2 FQNEAQ (reference sequence). J gave up 3 bases and V 4 bases, and 11 bases lay outside the gene matches. This CDR3 comprises 17 residues. The CDR3 sequence: CASSSAWAGVHTGELFF. The DNA for the CDR3 is TGTGCCAGCAGCTCAGCCTGGGCGGGAGTACACACCGGGGAGCTGTTTTTT.

This clone was seen only once. The junction does not match germline at one end; this may be a read error. As DNA, the CDR3 is TGTGCCAGCACACCTCAGGACAATGAGCAGTTCTTC. Its translation: CASTPQDNEQFF. The gene calls are TRBV18 and TRBJ2-1; D is unclear. Germline lookup yields CDR1 KGHSH and CDR2 LQKENI. The CDR3 has 12 residues.

The chain recombines TRBV5-6 with TRBJ2-7; D is ambiguous. V was clipped by 0 bases and J by 12 bases, with 10 bases between them. CDR1 and CDR2 (germline): SGHDT, YYEEEE. This CDR3 comprises 11 residues. The CDR3: CASSLGELRYF. The DNA of the CDR3 is TGTGCCAGCAGCTTGGGAGAATTGCGGTACTTC.

The rearrangement joins TRBV29-1 to TRBJ2-2, with D hard to call. The CDR3 is 13 amino acids. CDR1 and CDR2 from the germline V gene are SQVTM and ANQGSEA. Trimming stripped 3 bases from V and 4 bases from J, with 9 bases between. CDR3 nucleotide sequence: TGCAGCGTTGATATGGAGCGCACCGGGGAGCTGTTTTTT. This sequence encodes CSVDMERTGELFF.

The rearrangement joins TRBV27 to TRBJ1-5; tentative D call: TRBD1 (6 bases). The CDR3 loop spans 14 amino acids. The germline V gene has CDR1 MNHEY and CDR2 SMNVEV (reference sequence). Trimming took 8 bases from V and 7 from J, leaving 18 bases between them. The CDR3 region is CASALRGTRQPQHF. The CDR3 nucleotides are TGTGCCAGCGCCCTAAGGGGGACTAGACAGCCCCAGCATTTT.

V and J are TRBV7-2 and TRBJ2-1; TRBD2 agrees at 8 bases. This CDR3 comprises 14 residues. The trim removed 3 bases at V and 11 bases at J, leaving 9 bases unmatched. The germline V gene has CDR1 SGHTA and CDR2 FQGNSA. The CDR3 DNA reads as TGTGCCAGCAGCTTGGACCGGACTAGCCCAAAGCAGTTCTTC. Residues: CASSLDRTSPKQFF.

The chain joins TRBV11-2 to TRBJ1-1, with D hard to call. The CDR3 has 12 residues. Germline V CDR1 and CDR2: SGHAT, FQNNGV. Trimming took off 5 bases at V and 3 bases at J, with 7 bases between the two ends. CDR3 loop: CASSRLDTEAFF. The DNA of the CDR3 is TGTGCCAGCAGCCGGCTAGACACTGAAGCTTTCTTT. Variable domain in full (rest from reference TRBV11-2 and TRBJ1-1): EAGVAQSPRYKIIEKRQSVAFWCNPISGHATLYWYQQILGQGPKLLIQFQNNGVVDDSQLPKDRFSAERLKGVDSTLKIQPAKLEDSAVYLCASSRLDTEAFFGQGTRLTVV.

The gene calls are TRBV11-2 and TRBJ1-2; TRBD1 matches at 7 bases. The ends lost 5 bases at V and 6 bases at J; junction bases unmatched: 6. From germline, CDR1 is SGHAT and CDR2 FQNNGV. CDR3 length equals 13 residues. The CDR3 region is CASSNDREDGYTF. The DNA for the CDR3 is TGTGCCAGCAGCAACGACAGGGAAGATGGCTACACCTTC.